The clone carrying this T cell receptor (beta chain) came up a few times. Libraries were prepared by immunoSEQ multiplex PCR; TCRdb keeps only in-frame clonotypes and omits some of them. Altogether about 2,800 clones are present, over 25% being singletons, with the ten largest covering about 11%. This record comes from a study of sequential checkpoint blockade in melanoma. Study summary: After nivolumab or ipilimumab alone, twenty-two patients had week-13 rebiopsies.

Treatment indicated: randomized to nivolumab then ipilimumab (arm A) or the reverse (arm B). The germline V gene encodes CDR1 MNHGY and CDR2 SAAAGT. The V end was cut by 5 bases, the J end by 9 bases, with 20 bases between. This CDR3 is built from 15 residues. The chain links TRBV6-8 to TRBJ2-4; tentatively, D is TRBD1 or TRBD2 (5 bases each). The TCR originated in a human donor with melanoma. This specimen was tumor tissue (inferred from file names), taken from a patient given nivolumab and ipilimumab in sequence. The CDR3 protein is CASSEMGPSLVIQYF. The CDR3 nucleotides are TGTGCCAGCAGTGAGATGGGACCGAGTCTGGTCATTCAGTACTTC.